This T cell receptor (beta chain) was identified in a study of cytomegalovirus exposure and HLA in healthy donors. Regarding the study as a whole: An observed cluster of highly shared sequence variants was recorded as a likely sequencing artifact. CMV antigen specificity was confirmed in vitro for a few CMV-associated chains. According to a later analysis, donors in an Asian-associated ancestry cluster reportedly had fewer N-insertions than the roughly 640-donor mean. The analysis excluded some indistinguishable V segments, including TRBV6-2 and TRBV6-3.

A multiplex PCR was run with 60 Vbeta primers and 13 Jbeta primers. Data came from immunoSEQ multiplex PCR; TCRdb stores just in-frame clones and leaves some out. This table has approximately 100,000 clones, more than 75% appearing once. About this clone itself: What it binds is not known.

CDR1 is MNHNS, CDR2 SASEGT, per germline. The CDR3 loop spans 16 amino acids. With 3 bases removed from V and 1 base from J, the gap between germline ends came to 15 bases. The sample consisted of PBMCs. The sequence derives from a woman aged 40 to 50 in good health and CMV-seropositive. This sequence joins TRBV6-1 and TRBJ1-1; possible D gene TRBD1, 5 bases. The chain's CDR3 is CASSDPGRQGNTEAFF. In DNA, the CDR3 is TGTGCCAGCAGTGATCCGGGGAGGCAGGGGAACACTGAAGCTTTCTTT.